Sequencing of this T cell receptor beta chain was carried out in a study of blood T cell repertoires in COVID-19. About the study: PBMCs, B-cell-depleted T cells, or T cells provided the cDNA or gDNA that made up the material.

The V end lost 6 bases, the J end lost 4 bases, and 10 bases lay between the germline ends. Germline V gives CDR1 MNHEY, CDR2 SVGAGI. This CDR3 comprises 13 residues. Individuals aged about 18 to 89 years were recruited from fewer than 25 US areas. Membership in each cohort depended on participant-reported clinical history. This clone was counted many times. As handled by the study authors: The authors estimated nucleated cell counts from reference gene primer amplification. Measured with immunoSEQ multiplex PCR; TCRdb has only the in-frame clones, and not every one. V and J calls and clone size are as listed in that table; D and trimming were resolved from the DNA. The repertoire holds some 250,000 clones, with over 75% as singletons.

The sample consisted of PBMCs or T cells enriched from blood (not recorded which). The chain is built from TRBV6-5 and TRBJ2-1; D unresolved. This receptor was identified in a man aged 18-30 years who had recovered from COVID-19. CDR3 nucleotides: TGTGCCAGCAGAGGCACAGCATACAATGAGCAGTTCTTC. Its translation is CASRGTAYNEQFF.